These 8 T cell receptor beta chains share one sample of origin, sequenced in a study of blood T cell repertoires in COVID-19. Sequencing used immunoSEQ multiplex PCR; TCRdb keeps in-frame clones, though not all of them. The repertoire holds approximately 31,000 clones, with approximately 91% as singletons. The sequencing sample was made of peripheral blood. The origin of the receptors is a man between 60 and 75 years old with acute or convalescent COVID-19.

The V gene is TRBV25-1, the J gene TRBJ2-1, with 11 bases lining up with TRBD2. CDR1 MGHDK and CDR2 SYGVNS come from the germline V gene. With 9 bases clipped from V and 3 bases from J, the junction kept 16 bases outside the gene matches. The CDR3 is 18 residues long. DNA for the CDR3: TGTGCCAGTGCTCCGGGACGGATGACTAGCGGGGTCTACAATGAGCAGTTCTTC. It codes for CASAPGRMTSGVYNEQFF.

The count of this clone is one. The CDR3 DNA is TGTGCCAGCAGCCCGAGGACAGCTGAAGCTTTCTTT. Its protein product is CASSPRTAEAFF. The chain recombines TRBV11-3 with TRBJ1-1; D may be TRBD1 (6 bases). This CDR3 spans 12 amino acids. CDR1 and CDR2 from the germline V gene are SGHNT and YENEEA. V was trimmed by 5 bases and J by 6 bases, leaving 10 bases between them.

This chain connects TRBV2 to TRBJ1-4; D gene ambiguous. The CDR3 totals 15 residues. CDR1 is SNHLY and CDR2 is FYNNEI in the germline V gene. Trimming pared 1 base from V and 6 bases from J, leaving 12 bases between. The CDR3 DNA sequence: TGTGCCAGCAGTGAAGAGGGCAGGAGGGATGAAAAACTGTTTTTT. Its translation is CASSEEGRRDEKLFF.

The V and J genes are TRBV19 and TRBJ2-7, with 8 nucleotides matching TRBD2. After removal of 4 bases from V and 2 bases from J, the junction contained 4 bases not matched to a gene. Germline-derived CDR1 and CDR2 are LNHDA and SQIVND (reference sequence). The CDR3 totals 14 residues. This chain's CDR3 is CASSKTSATYEQYF. For the CDR3, the DNA is TGTGCCAGTAGTAAGACTAGCGCTACCTACGAGCAGTACTTC. The full variable domain, in which reference TRBV19 and TRBJ2-7 provide the parts outside the CDR3, is DGGITQSPKYLFRKEGQNVTLSCEQNLNHDAMYWYRQDPGQGLRLIYYSQIVNDFQKGDIAEGYSVSREKKESFPLTVTSAQKNPTAFYLCASSKTSATYEQYFGPGTRLTVT.

This clone was recorded a few times. The chain links TRBV9 to TRBJ2-3; TRBD2 matches at 7 bases. After removal of 2 bases from V and 1 base from J, the junction contained 4 bases not matched to a gene. The CDR3 sequence is 15 residues long. Germline V CDR1 and CDR2: SGDLS, YYNGEE. The DNA of the CDR3 is TGTGCCAGCAGCGTCACAGCGGGACGCACAGATACGCAGTATTTT. It encodes CASSVTAGRTDTQYF.

The chain links TRBV7-9 to TRBJ1-2; 9 nucleotides agree with TRBD1. Germline V CDR1 and CDR2: SEHNR, FQNEAQ (reference sequence). Trimming removed 2 bases from V and 2 bases from J; junction bases left unmatched: 6. The CDR3 sequence is 16 residues long. CDR3 sequence: CASSLQGTGMNYGYTF. CDR3 nucleotides: TGTGCCAGCAGCTTACAGGGGACAGGGATGAACTATGGCTACACCTTC.

A few counts support this clone. V and J are TRBV13 and TRBJ1-5; 10 bases align to TRBD1. Losses at the gene ends were 4 bases for V and 1 base for J; bases not matched to a gene: 1. Per germline, CDR1 PRHDT and CDR2 FYEKMQ (reference sequence). The length of the CDR3 is 15 residues. CDR3 in DNA: TGTGCCAGCAGCTCGGGACAGGGGAGCAATCAGCCCCAGCATTTT. This sequence encodes CASSSGQGSNQPQHF.

V usage is TRBV28 and J usage is TRBJ2-7; TRBD2 is a possible D gene (6 bases). Germline V gene lookup returns CDR1 MDHEN and CDR2 SYDVKM. V was clipped by 10 bases and J by 2 bases, with 15 bases between them. The CDR3 extends over 13 amino acids. The CDR3 DNA follows: TGTGCCACTGCTAGCGACATAACCTACGAGCAGTACTTC. This sequence encodes CATASDITYEQYF.